The rows below give T cell receptor beta chains drawn from one sample of a study of T-cell reconstitution after alpha-beta-depleted transplantation in children. TCRdb processed the PCR reads anew with MiXCR; each CDR3 protein has one entry. The table includes 350,000 to 500,000 distinct CDR3 sequences, 43% detected once. Specimen: PBMCs, collected before TCRalphabeta/CD19-depleted stem cell transplant. These receptors were obtained from a girl aged 2-10 years with aplastic anemia, due to receive a stem cell transplant. Both conserved end residues are part of each CDR3. D genes are given only for firm matches. Only part of the rows carry a size: once, few, many, or a class if the clone is expanded.

13,-,TRBV20-1,-,TRBJ2-7,CSARGRLAYEQYF,TGCAGTGCTAGGGGGCGGCTAGCCTACGAGCAGTACTTC
13,-,TRBV7-9,once,TRBJ2-3,CASSPKTTDTQYF,TGTGCCAGCAGCCCTAAAACCACAGATACGCAGTATTTT
14,TRBD1,TRBV7-9,-,TRBJ2-1,CASSPKTGYNEQFF,TGTGCCAGCAGCCCCAAGACAGGGTACAATGAGCAGTTCTTC
14,TRBD1,TRBV7-2,many,TRBJ2-5,CASSLRTGGETQYF,TGTGCCAGCAGCTTGCGGACAGGGGGTGAGACCCAGTACTTC
11,-,TRBV20-1,-,TRBJ2-7,CSARRAEEQYF,TGCAGTGCTAGAAGGGCGGAAGAGCAGTACTTC
16,TRBD2,TRBV4-2,-,TRBJ2-3,CASSQEGTSATDTQYF,TGTGCCAGCAGCCAAGAGGGAACTAGCGCAACAGATACGCAGTATTTT
13,TRBD2,TRBV12-3/TRBV12-4,many,TRBJ2-3,CASTGGSADTQYF,TGTGCCAGCACGGGCGGGAGCGCAGATACGCAGTATTTT
12,-,TRBV18,-,TRBJ2-5,CASSPGWETQYF,TGTGCCAGCTCACCAGGCTGGGAGACCCAGTACTTC
13,TRBD2,TRBV5-1,-,TRBJ2-1,CASSPGGWNEQFF,TGCGCCAGCAGCCCCGGGGGGTGGAATGAGCAGTTCTTC
18,-,TRBV11-2,few,TRBJ2-1,CASSLISGTSDSYNEQFF,TGTGCCAGCAGCTTAATTTCGGGGACTTCCGACTCCTACAATGAGCAGTTCTTC
11,-,TRBV20-1,few,TRBJ2-3,CSTSGVDTQYF,TGCAGCACCAGTGGGGTGGATACGCAGTATTTT
16,TRBD2,TRBV7-2,many,TRBJ2-2,CASSDPGLANTGELFF,TGTGCCAGCAGTGACCCGGGACTAGCGAACACCGGGGAGCTGTTTTTT
12,TRBD1,TRBV20-1,-,TRBJ2-7,CSAYPGGVEQYF,TGCAGTGCTTATCCAGGGGGCGTAGAGCAGTACTTC
13,-,TRBV6-2/TRBV6-3,-,TRBJ2-5,CASSYSGQETQYF,TGTGCCAGCAGTTACAGCGGGCAAGAGACCCAGTACTTC
15,TRBD1,TRBV15,-,TRBJ1-5,CATSRDKGTGAPQHF,TGTGCCACCAGCAGAGATAAGGGGACAGGGGCGCCCCAGCATTTT
12,-,TRBV12-3/TRBV12-4,-,TRBJ2-1,CASAGAGNEQFF,TGTGCCAGCGCGGGGGCCGGGAATGAGCAGTTCTTC
13,TRBD1,TRBV20-1,-,TRBJ1-5,CSAKTGVEQPQHF,TGCAGTGCAAAAACAGGGGTTGAACAGCCCCAGCATTTT
15,-,TRBV20-1,-,TRBJ2-5,CSARGASDIQETQYF,TGCAGTGCTAGAGGGGCTAGCGATATTCAAGAGACCCAGTACTTC
13,-,TRBV20-1,-,TRBJ1-6,CSASFTLDSPHHF,TGCAGTGCTAGCTTCACACTCGACTCACCCCACCACTTT
15,TRBD1,TRBV11-2,-,TRBJ2-2,CASSGETGVSGELFF,TGTGCCAGCAGCGGGGAGACAGGGGTCAGCGGGGAGCTGTTTTTT
15,TRBD2,TRBV18,few,TRBJ2-7,CASSPSGTSGYEQYF,TGTGCCAGCTCACCCTCCGGGACTAGCGGTTACGAGCAGTACTTC
17,-,TRBV7-9,-,TRBJ2-6,CASSLEGWGRGANVLTF,TGTGCCAGCAGCTTAGAAGGCTGGGGACGAGGGGCCAACGTCCTGACTTTC
13,-,TRBV20-1,few,TRBJ2-1,CSASGWSYNEQFF,TGCAGTGCTAGTGGATGGTCCTACAATGAGCAGTTCTTC
15,TRBD2,TRBV20-1,-,TRBJ2-3,CSASGSGRKKDTQYF,TGCAGTGCTAGTGGGAGCGGGAGAAAGAAAGATACGCAGTATTTT
15,-,TRBV7-2,-,TRBJ1-5,CASSLLSQGGQPQHF,TGTGCCAGCAGCTTACTATCACAGGGTGGTCAGCCCCAGCATTTT
17,TRBD2,TRBV11-2,-,TRBJ2-1,CASSLVAGVLLGDEQFF,TGTGCCAGCAGCTTAGTAGCGGGAGTCCTTCTAGGCGATGAGCAGTTCTTC
15,-,TRBV5-1,many,TRBJ2-7,CASSLEEGRFYEQYF,TGCGCCAGCAGCTTGGAAGAGGGCAGGTTCTACGAGCAGTACTTC
17,TRBD2,TRBV4-2,-,TRBJ2-3,CASSRRLAGDGADTQYF,TGTGCCAGCAGCCGAAGACTAGCGGGAGATGGAGCAGATACGCAGTATTTT
13,-,TRBV5-5,-,TRBJ1-1,CASSPGADTEAFF,TGTGCCAGCAGCCCGGGGGCGGACACTGAAGCTTTCTTT
14,-,TRBV5-1,few,TRBJ2-7,CASSVGLLNNEQYF,TGCGCCAGCAGCGTGGGACTCCTTAACAACGAGCAGTACTTC
13,-,TRBV20-1,-,TRBJ2-1,CSARRLAYNEQFF,TGCAGTGCTAGGCGACTAGCCTACAATGAGCAGTTCTTC
14,-,TRBV5-1,many,TRBJ1-1,CASSPEGDYTEAFF,TGCGCCAGCAGCCCTGAGGGGGACTACACTGAAGCTTTCTTT
14,-,TRBV5-6,few,TRBJ1-1,CASSQDLGLGEAFF,TGTGCCAGCAGCCAAGACCTGGGACTCGGAGAAGCTTTCTTT
15,-,TRBV27,-,TRBJ1-2,CASSRTRDGIYGYTF,TGTGCCAGCAGTCGCACCCGGGACGGAATATATGGCTACACCTTC
16,-,TRBV7-9,-,TRBJ2-2,CASMFEPPSNTGELFF,TGTGCCAGCATGTTTGAGCCACCTTCGAACACCGGGGAGCTGTTTTTT
14,-,TRBV15,-,TRBJ2-2,CATRSGGNTGELFF,TGTGCCACCAGGAGTGGGGGGAACACCGGGGAGCTGTTTTTT
13,-,TRBV12-3/TRBV12-4,-,TRBJ2-7,CASRNREIGEQYF,TGTGCCAGCAGAAACAGGGAAATAGGCGAGCAGTACTTC
19,-,TRBV6-1,few,TRBJ1-6,CASRSTHPNRPYYNSPLHF,TGTGCCAGCAGGAGTACACACCCAAACCGCCCATATTATAATTCACCCCTCCACTTT
15,-,TRBV5-1,few,TRBJ2-1,CASSLEVNSYNEQFF,TGCGCCAGCAGCTTGGAAGTGAATAGCTACAATGAGCAGTTCTTC
14,TRBD2,TRBV7-9,-,TRBJ2-7,CAASGLAGSYEQYF,TGTGCCGCTTCGGGACTAGCGGGAAGCTACGAGCAGTACTTC
15,TRBD1,TRBV6-1,-,TRBJ2-2,CASSPGTGQVGELFF,TGTGCCAGCAGTCCGGGGACAGGGCAAGTCGGGGAGCTGTTTTTT
13,-,TRBV20-1,few,TRBJ2-2,CSARPGSTGELFF,TGCAGTGCTAGACCCGGGAGCACCGGGGAGCTGTTTTTT
14,TRBD2,TRBV28,-,TRBJ2-5,CASSFTGGAETQYF,TGTGCCAGCAGTTTCACGGGAGGGGCGGAGACCCAGTACTTC
12,-,TRBV7-6,many,TRBJ2-3,CASSLGEDTQYF,TGTGCCAGCAGCTTAGGGGAAGATACGCAGTATTTT
14,-,TRBV24-1,few,TRBJ2-7,CATSDSRRGYEQYF,TGTGCCACCAGTGATTCCCGCAGGGGTTACGAGCAGTACTTC
15,-,TRBV12-3/TRBV12-4,few,TRBJ1-1,CASRLSGHPNTEAFF,TGTGCCAGCAGGCTGTCGGGACACCCGAACACTGAAGCTTTCTTT
15,TRBD2,TRBV5-6,-,TRBJ2-2,CASSGTSGIHGELFF,TGTGCCAGCAGCGGGACTAGCGGGATTCACGGGGAGCTGTTTTTT
14,TRBD1,TRBV5-1,once,TRBJ2-5,CASSGTGSKETQYF,TGCGCCAGCAGCGGGACAGGGAGTAAAGAGACCCAGTACTTC
12,TRBD2,TRBV5-6,-,TRBJ2-1,CASSRSGKRRFF,TGTGCCAGCAGCCGTAGCGGGAAGAGGCGGTTCTTC
15,TRBD1,TRBV18,few,TRBJ2-7,CASSQPGQGSYEQYF,TGTGCCAGCTCACAGCCGGGACAGGGCTCCTACGAGCAGTACTTC
14,TRBD1,TRBV5-1,few,TRBJ1-1,CASTIGTVNTEAFF,TGCGCCAGCACCATCGGGACAGTGAACACTGAAGCTTTCTTT
16,-,TRBV6-5,-,TRBJ1-1,CASSYSSQHMNTEAFF,TGTGCCAGCAGTTACTCGAGTCAACACATGAACACTGAAGCTTTCTTT
17,-,TRBV4-1,-,TRBJ2-6,CASSPTSTVSGANVLTF,TGCGCCAGCAGCCCTACTTCGACGGTGTCTGGGGCCAACGTCCTGACTTTC
13,-,TRBV10-3,once,TRBJ2-5,CAISVGIQETQYF,TGTGCCATCAGTGTCGGTATACAAGAGACCCAGTACTTC
17,-,TRBV5-1,few,TRBJ2-1,CASSLGATRMSDNEQFF,TGCGCCAGCAGCTTGGGGGCAACGCGGATGAGTGACAATGAGCAGTTCTTC